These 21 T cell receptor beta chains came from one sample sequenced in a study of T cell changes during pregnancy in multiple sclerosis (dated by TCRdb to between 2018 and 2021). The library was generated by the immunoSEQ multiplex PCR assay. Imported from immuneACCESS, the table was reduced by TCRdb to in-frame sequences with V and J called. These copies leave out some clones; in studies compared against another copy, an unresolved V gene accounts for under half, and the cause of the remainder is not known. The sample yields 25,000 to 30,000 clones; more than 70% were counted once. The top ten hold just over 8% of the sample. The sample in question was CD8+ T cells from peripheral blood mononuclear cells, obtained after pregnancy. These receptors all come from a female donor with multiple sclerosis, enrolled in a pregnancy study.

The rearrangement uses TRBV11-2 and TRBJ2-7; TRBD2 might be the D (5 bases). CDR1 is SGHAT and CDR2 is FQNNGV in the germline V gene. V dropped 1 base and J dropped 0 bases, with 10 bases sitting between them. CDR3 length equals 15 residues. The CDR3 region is CASSLGGGFSYEQYF. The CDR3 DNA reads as TGTGCCAGCAGCTTAGGAGGAGGATTCTCCTACGAGCAGTACTTC.

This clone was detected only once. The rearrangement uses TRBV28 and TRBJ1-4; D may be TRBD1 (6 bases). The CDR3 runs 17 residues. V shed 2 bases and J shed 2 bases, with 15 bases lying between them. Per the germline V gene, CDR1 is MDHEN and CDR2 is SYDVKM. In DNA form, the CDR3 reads TGTGCCAGCAGTTTAGGGGTAGGGGGTTGGACTAATGAAAAACTGTTTTTT. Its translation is CASSLGVGGWTNEKLFF.

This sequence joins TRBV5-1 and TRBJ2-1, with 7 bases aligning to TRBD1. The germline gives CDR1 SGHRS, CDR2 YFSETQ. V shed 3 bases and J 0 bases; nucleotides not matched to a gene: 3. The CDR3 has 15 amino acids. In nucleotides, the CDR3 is TGCGCCAGCAGCTGGGGACAGAGCTCCTACAATGAGCAGTTCTTC. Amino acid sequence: CASSWGQSSYNEQFF.

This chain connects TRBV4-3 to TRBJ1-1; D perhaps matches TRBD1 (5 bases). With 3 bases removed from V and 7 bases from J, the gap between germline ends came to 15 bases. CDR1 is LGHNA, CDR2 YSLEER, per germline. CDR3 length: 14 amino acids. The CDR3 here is CASSHLIGGSEAFF. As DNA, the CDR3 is TGCGCCAGCAGCCATCTAATCGGGGGGAGTGAAGCTTTCTTT.

The DNA for the CDR3 is TGTGCCAGCAGCCTTGCAGGGTCTTACGATGGCTACACCTTC. Its protein product is CASSLAGSYDGYTF. The chain joins TRBV7-9 to TRBJ1-2, with D possibly TRBD1 on 5 matching bases. This CDR3 spans 14 amino acids. Trimming took off 5 bases at V and 6 bases at J, with 16 bases between the two ends. Germline assignment: CDR1 SEHNR and CDR2 FQNEAQ (reference sequence). Looking up the rest from reference TRBV7-9 and TRBJ1-2 gives the full variable domain: DTGVSQNPRHKITKRGQNVTFRCDPISEHNRLYWYRQTLGQGPEFLTYFQNEAQLEKSRLLSDRFSAERPKGSFSTLEIQRTEQGDSAMYLCASSLAGSYDGYTFGSGTRLTVV.

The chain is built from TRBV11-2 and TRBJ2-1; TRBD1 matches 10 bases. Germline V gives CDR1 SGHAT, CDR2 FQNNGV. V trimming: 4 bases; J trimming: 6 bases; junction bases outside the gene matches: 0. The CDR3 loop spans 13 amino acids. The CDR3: CASSWDRGNEQFF. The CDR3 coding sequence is TGTGCCAGCAGCTGGGACAGGGGCAATGAGCAGTTCTTC.

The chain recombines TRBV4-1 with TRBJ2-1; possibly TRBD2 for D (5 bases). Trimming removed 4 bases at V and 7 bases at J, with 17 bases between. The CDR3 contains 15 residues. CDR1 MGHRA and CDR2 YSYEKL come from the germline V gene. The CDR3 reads CASSRTRSLGNEQFF. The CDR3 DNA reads TGCGCCAGCAGCCGGACTCGATCACTAGGGAATGAGCAGTTCTTC.

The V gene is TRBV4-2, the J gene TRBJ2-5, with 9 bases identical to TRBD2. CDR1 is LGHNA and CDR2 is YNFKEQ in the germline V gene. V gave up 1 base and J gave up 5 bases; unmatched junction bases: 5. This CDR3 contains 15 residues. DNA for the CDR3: TGTGCCAGCAGCCAAGTGGTAGCGGGGGTGGAGACCCAGTACTTC. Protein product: CASSQVVAGVETQYF.

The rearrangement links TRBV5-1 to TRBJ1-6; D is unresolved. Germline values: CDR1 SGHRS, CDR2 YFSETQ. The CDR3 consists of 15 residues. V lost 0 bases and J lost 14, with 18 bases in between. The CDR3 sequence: CASSLEVADYMSLHF. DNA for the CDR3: TGCGCCAGCAGCTTGGAGGTAGCTGACTATATGTCCCTCCACTTT.

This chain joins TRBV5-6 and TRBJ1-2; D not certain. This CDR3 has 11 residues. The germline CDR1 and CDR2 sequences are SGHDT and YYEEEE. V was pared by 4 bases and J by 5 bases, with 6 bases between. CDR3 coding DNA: TGTGCCAGCAGCGCAGGATATGGCTACACCTTC. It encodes CASSAGYGYTF. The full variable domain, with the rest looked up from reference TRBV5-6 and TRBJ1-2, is DAGVTQSPTHLIKTRGQQVTLRCSPKSGHDTVSWYQQALGQGPQFIFQYYEEEERQRGNFPDRFSGHQFPNYSSELNVNALLLGDSALYLCASSAGYGYTFGSGTRLTVV.

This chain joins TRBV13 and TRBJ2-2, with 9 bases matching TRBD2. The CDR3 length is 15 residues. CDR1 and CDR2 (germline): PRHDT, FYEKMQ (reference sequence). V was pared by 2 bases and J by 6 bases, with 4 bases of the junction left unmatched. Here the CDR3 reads CASSLQRGVAGELFF. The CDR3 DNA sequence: TGTGCCAGCAGCTTACAGCGGGGGGTGGCCGGGGAGCTGTTTTTT.

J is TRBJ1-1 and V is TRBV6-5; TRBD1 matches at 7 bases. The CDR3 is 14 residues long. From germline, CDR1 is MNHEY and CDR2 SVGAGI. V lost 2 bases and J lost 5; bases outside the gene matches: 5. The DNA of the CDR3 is TGTGCCAGCAGTTACATGGAGGGGGCAACTGAAGCTTTCTTT. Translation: CASSYMEGATEAFF.

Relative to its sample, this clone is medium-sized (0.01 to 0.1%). CDR3 in amino acids: CASSSGLDAGELFF. The DNA for the CDR3 is TGTGCCAGCAGTTCAGGACTAGATGCCGGGGAGCTGTTTTTT. The V gene is TRBV6-1, the J gene TRBJ2-2; 7 bases agree with TRBD2. J was trimmed by 6 bases and V by 5 bases; bases with no gene match: 6. The CDR3 is 14 residues long. Germline loops: CDR1 MNHNS, CDR2 SASEGT.

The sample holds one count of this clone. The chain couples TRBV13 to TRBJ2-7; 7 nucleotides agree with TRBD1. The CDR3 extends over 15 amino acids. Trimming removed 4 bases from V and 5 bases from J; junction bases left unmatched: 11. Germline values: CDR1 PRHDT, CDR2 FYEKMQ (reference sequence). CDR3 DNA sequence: TGTGCCAGCAGCTCCGCCGACAGGGATTTAGACGAGCAGTACTTC. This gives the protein CASSSADRDLDEQYF.

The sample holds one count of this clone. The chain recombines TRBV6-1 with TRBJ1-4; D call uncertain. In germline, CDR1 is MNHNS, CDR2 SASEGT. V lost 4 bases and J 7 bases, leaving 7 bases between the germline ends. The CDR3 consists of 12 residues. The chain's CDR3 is CASSVIREKLFF. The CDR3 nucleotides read TGTGCCAGCAGTGTAATTCGTGAAAAACTGTTTTTT.

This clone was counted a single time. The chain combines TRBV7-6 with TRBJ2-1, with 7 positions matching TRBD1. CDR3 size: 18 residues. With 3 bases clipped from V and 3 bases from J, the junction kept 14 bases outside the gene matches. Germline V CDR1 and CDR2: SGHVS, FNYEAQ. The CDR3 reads CASSLVPFTGAIYNEQFF. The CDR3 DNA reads TGTGCCAGCAGCTTGGTCCCTTTTACAGGGGCTATCTACAATGAGCAGTTCTTC.

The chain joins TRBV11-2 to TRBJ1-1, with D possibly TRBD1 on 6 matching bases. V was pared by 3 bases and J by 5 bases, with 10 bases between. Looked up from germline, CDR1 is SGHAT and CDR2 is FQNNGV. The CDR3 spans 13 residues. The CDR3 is CASSFPRGTEAFF. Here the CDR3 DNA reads TGTGCCAGCAGCTTTCCCAGGGGAACTGAAGCTTTCTTT.

The CDR3 spells CASSPTGFTYEQYF. DNA for the CDR3: TGTGCCAGCTCACCAACGGGATTTACCTACGAGCAGTACTTC. The chain is built from TRBV18 and TRBJ2-7; TRBD2 is a possible D gene (5 bases). V gave up 2 bases and J gave up 2 bases, with 10 bases separating them. The CDR3 is made up of 14 amino acids. Germline values: CDR1 KGHSH, CDR2 LQKENI.

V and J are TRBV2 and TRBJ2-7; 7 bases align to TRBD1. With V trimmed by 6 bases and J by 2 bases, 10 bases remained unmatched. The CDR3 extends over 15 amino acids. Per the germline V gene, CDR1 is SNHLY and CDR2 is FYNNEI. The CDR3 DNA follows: TGTGCCAGCAGCTTAGGGTGGACAGGAACCTACGAGCAGTACTTC. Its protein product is CASSLGWTGTYEQYF.

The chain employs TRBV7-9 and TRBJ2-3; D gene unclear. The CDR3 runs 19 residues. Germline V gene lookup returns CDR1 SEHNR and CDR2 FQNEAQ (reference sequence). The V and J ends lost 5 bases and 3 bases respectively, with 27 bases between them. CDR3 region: CASSQSPAGNAPGTDTQYF. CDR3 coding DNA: TGTGCCAGCAGCCAAAGCCCGGCAGGAAACGCCCCAGGAACAGATACGCAGTATTTT.

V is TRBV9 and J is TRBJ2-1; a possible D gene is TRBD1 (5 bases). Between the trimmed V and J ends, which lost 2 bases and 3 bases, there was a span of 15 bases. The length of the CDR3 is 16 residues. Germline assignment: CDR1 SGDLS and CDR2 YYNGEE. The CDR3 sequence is CASSVDGQTGYNEQFF. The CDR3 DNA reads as TGTGCCAGCAGCGTTGATGGACAAACAGGCTACAATGAGCAGTTCTTC.